This record looks at one T cell receptor (beta chain) sequence and its context. The antigen is unknown. This sample stems from a study of blood T cells in healthy people across ages. Study-level background: T cells yielded about one barcoded beta molecule per two cells through template switching. General study points: There was a strong correlation between TCR beta diversity and naive T cell percentage.

PCR was performed a second time for about 6 to 12 cycles using a sample-barcoded 5' primer and a J-beta primer mix. Using its own MiXCR run on the 5' RACE reads, TCRdb lists one record per CDR3 protein. This sample has 800,000 to 950,000 distinct CDR3 sequences; 40% to 60% occur once, and the top ten carry around an eighth. Russia was home to the donors, healthy Caucasian individuals aged roughly 6 to 90. A minimum of 5 micrograms of total RNA was extracted per sample. Germline assignment: CDR1 DFQATT and CDR2 SNEGSKA (reference sequence). Trimming removed 2 bases from V and 4 bases from J; junction bases left unmatched: 2. The CDR3 sequence is 13 residues long.

This receptor was obtained from a man aged 30 to 39 in good health. The sequencing input was blood. This chain uses TRBV20-1 with TRBJ1-5; TRBD1 matches at 7 bases. CDR3 DNA sequence: TGCAGTGCTAGACAACAGGGGAATCAGCCCCAGCATTTT. Amino acid sequence: CSARQQGNQPQHF.